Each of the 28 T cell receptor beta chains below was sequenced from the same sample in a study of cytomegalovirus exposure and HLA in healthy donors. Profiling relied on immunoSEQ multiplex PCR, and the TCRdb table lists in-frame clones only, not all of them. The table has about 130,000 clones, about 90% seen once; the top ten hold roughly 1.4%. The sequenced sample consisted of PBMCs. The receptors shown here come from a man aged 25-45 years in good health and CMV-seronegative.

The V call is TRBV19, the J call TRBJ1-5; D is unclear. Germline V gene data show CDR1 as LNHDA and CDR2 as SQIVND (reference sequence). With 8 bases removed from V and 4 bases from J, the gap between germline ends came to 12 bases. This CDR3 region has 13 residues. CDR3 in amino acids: CASRTESNQPQHF. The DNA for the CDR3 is TGTGCCAGTCGAACTGAGAGTAATCAGCCCCAGCATTTT.

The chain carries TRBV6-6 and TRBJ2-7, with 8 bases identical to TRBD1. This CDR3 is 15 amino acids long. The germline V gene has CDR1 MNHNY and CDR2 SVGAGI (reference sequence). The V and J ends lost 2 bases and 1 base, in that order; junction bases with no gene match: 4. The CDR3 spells CASSYGDRSSYEQYF. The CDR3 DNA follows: TGTGCCAGCAGTTACGGGGACAGGTCTTCCTACGAGCAGTACTTC.

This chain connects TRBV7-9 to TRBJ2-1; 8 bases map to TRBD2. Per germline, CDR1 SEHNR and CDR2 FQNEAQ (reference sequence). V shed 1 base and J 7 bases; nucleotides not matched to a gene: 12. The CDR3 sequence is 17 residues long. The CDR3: CASSLVNPGLESNEQFF. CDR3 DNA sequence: TGTGCCAGCAGCTTAGTAAATCCGGGACTAGAGTCAAATGAGCAGTTCTTC.

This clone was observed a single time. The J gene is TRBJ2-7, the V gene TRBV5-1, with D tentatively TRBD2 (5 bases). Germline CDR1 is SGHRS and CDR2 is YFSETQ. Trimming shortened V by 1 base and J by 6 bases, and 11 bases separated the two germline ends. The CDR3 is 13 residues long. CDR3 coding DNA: TGCGCCAGCAGCTTGTTGGGAGTTCGCGAGCAGTACTTC. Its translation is CASSLLGVREQYF.

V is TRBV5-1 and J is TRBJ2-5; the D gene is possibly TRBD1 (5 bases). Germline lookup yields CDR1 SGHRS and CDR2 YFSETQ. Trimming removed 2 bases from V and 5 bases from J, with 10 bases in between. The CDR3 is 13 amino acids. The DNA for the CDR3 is TGCGCCAGCAGCTTCAGGGTTGGGGAGACCCAGTACTTC. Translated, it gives CASSFRVGETQYF.

The CDR3 spells CASRRQGVEDEQFF. The CDR3 bases are TGTGCCAGCCGCCGACAGGGTGTTGAGGATGAGCAGTTCTTC. V usage is TRBV2 and J usage is TRBJ2-1; 7 bases align to TRBD1. CDR3 length equals 14 residues. Germline lookup yields CDR1 SNHLY and CDR2 FYNNEI. The ends lost 8 bases at V and 8 bases at J; junction bases unmatched: 12.

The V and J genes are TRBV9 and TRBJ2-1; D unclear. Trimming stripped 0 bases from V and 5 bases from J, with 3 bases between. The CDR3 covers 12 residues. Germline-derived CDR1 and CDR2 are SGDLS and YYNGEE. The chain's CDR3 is CASSVVNNEQFF. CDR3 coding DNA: TGTGCCAGCAGCGTAGTAAACAATGAGCAGTTCTTC.

Here the CDR3 reads CAWSVRPSGRPPGTGELFF. For the CDR3, the DNA is TGTGCCTGGAGTGTACGTCCTAGCGGGAGGCCCCCGGGTACCGGGGAGCTGTTTTTT. V and J are TRBV30 and TRBJ2-2, with 11 bases fitting TRBD2. The CDR3 is 19 residues long. The trim removed 0 bases at V and 5 bases at J, leaving 14 bases unmatched. Germline V lookup: CDR1 GTSNPN, CDR2 SVGIG (reference sequence).

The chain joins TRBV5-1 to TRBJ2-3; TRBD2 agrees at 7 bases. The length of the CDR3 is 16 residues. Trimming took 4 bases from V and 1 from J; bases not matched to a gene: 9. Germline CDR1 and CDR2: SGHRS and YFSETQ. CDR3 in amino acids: CASSALAGVGTDTQYF. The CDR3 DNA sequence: TGCGCCAGCAGCGCCCTGGCGGGAGTGGGCACAGATACGCAGTATTTT.

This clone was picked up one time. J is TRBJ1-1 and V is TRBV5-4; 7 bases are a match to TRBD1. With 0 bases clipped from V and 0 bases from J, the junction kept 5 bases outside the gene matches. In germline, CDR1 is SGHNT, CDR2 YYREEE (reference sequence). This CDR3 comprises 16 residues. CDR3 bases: TGTGCCAGCAGCTTGGAGCGGACAGGCCTGAACACTGAAGCTTTCTTT. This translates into CASSLERTGLNTEAFF. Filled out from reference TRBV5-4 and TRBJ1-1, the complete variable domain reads ETGVTQSPTHLIKTRGQQVTLRCSSQSGHNTVSWYQQALGQGPQFIFQYYREEENGRGNFPPRFSGLQFPNYSSELNVNALELDDSALYLCASSLERTGLNTEAFFGQGTRLTVV.

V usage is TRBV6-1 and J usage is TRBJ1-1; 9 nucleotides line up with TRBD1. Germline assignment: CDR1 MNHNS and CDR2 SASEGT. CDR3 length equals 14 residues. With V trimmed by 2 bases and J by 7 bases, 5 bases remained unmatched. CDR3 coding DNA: TGTGCCAGCAGTGAACCGACAGGGGGGAGTGAAGCTTTCTTT. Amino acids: CASSEPTGGSEAFF.

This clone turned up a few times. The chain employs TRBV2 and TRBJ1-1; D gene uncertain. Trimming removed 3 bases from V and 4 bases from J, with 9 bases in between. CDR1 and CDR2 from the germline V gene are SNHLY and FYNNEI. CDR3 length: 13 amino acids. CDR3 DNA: TGTGCCAGCAGTGATCAGTTCAGCACTGAAGCTTTCTTT. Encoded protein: CASSDQFSTEAFF. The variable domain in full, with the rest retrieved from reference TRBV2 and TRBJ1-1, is EPEVTQTPSHQVTQMGQEVILRCVPISNHLYFYWYRQILGQKVEFLVSFYNNEISEKSEIFDDQFSVERPDGSNFTLKIRSTKLEDSAMYFCASSDQFSTEAFFGQGTRLTVV.

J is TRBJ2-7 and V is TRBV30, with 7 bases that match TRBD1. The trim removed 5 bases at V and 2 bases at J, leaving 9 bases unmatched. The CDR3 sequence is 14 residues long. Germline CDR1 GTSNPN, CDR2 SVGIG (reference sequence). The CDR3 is CAWGLLQGTYEQYF. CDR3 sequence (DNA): TGTGCCTGGGGCCTACTACAGGGGACCTACGAGCAGTACTTC.

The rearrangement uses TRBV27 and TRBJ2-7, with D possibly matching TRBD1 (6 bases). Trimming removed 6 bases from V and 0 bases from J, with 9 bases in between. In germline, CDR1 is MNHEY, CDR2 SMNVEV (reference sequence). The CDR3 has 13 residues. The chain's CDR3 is CASSMDSSYEQYF. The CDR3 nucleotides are TGTGCCAGCAGCATGGACAGCTCCTACGAGCAGTACTTC.

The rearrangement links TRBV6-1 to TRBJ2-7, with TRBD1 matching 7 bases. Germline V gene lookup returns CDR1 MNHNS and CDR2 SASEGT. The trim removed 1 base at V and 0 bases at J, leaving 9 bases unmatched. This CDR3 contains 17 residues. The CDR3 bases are TGTGCCAGCAGTGAAGGCTGGACAGGCATCTCCTCCTACGAGCAGTACTTC. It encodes CASSEGWTGISSYEQYF.

This chain's CDR3 is CASSGLAGAEGEQFF. The CDR3 DNA is TGTGCCAGCAGTGGGCTAGCGGGAGCAGAAGGTGAGCAGTTCTTC. The V and J genes are TRBV6-1 and TRBJ2-1; 10 bases are a match to TRBD2. The V gene's germline CDR1 is MNHNS and CDR2 SASEGT. Unmatched junction bases numbered 9, after V lost 4 bases and J lost 9 bases. There are 15 residues in the CDR3.

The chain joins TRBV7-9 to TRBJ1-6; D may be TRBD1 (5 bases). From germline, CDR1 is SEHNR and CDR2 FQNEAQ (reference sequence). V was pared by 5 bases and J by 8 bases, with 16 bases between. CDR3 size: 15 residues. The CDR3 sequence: CASSPKDSLYSPLHF. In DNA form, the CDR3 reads TGTGCCAGCAGCCCAAAAGACAGCCTATATTCACCCCTCCACTTT. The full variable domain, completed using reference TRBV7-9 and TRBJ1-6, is DTGVSQNPRHKITKRGQNVTFRCDPISEHNRLYWYRQTLGQGPEFLTYFQNEAQLEKSRLLSDRFSAERPKGSFSTLEIQRTEQGDSAMYLCASSPKDSLYSPLHFGNGTRLTVT.

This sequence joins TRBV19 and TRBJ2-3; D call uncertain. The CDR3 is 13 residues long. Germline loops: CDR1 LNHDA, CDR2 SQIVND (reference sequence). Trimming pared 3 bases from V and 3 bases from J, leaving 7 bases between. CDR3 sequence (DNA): TGTGCCAGTAGTATGACTGGGACAGATACGCAGTATTTT. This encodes CASSMTGTDTQYF.

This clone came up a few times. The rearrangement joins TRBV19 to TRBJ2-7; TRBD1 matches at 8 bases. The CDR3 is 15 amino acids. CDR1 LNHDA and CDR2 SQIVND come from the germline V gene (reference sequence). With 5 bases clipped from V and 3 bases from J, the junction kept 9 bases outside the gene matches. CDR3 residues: CASSPWQGAYYEQYF. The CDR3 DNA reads TGTGCCAGTAGTCCGTGGCAGGGGGCCTACTACGAGCAGTACTTC.

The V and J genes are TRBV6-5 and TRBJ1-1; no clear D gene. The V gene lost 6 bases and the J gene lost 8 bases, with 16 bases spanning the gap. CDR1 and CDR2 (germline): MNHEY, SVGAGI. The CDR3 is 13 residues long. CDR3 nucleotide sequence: TGTGCCAGCAGCCACGGCGCGCAGGCAGAAGCTTTCTTT. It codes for CASSHGAQAEAFF.

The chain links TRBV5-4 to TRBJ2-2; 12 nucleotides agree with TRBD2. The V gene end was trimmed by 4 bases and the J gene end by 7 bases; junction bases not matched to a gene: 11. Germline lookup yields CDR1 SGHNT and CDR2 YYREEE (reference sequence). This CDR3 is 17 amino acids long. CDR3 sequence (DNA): TGTGCCAGCAGCCCCCCCGGACTAGCGGGGACCAACGGGGAGCTGTTTTTT. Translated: CASSPPGLAGTNGELFF.

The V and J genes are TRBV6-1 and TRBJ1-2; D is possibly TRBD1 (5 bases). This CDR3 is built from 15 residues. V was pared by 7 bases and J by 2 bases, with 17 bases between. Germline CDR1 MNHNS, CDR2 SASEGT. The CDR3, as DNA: TGTGCCAGCACAATCCCCGGGGGTCGCAACTATGGCTACACCTTC. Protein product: CASTIPGGRNYGYTF.

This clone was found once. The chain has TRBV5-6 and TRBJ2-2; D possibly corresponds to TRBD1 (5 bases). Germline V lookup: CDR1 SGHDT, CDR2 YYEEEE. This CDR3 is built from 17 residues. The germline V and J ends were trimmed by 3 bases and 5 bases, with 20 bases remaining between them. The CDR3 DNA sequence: TGTGCCAGCAGCTCACTTGGTCTAGGCAGGGTGACCGGGGAGCTGTTTTTT. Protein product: CASSSLGLGRVTGELFF.

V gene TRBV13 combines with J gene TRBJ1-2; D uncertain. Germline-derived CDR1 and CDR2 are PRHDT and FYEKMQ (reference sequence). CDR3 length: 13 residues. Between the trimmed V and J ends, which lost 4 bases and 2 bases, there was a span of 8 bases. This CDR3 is CASSSGLNYGYTF. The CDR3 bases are TGTGCCAGCAGCTCCGGACTGAACTATGGCTACACCTTC.

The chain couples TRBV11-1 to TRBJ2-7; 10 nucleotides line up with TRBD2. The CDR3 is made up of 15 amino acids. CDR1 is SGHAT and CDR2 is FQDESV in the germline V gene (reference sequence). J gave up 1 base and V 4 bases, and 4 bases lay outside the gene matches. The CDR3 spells CASSYTSGESYEQYF. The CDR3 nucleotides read TGTGCCAGCAGCTACACTAGCGGGGAGTCCTACGAGCAGTACTTC.

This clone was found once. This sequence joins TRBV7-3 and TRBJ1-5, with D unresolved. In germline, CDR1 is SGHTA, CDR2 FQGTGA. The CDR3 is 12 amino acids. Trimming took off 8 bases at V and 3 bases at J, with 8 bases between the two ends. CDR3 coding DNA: TGTGCCAGCGGAGACCACAATCAGCCCCAGCATTTT. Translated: CASGDHNQPQHF.

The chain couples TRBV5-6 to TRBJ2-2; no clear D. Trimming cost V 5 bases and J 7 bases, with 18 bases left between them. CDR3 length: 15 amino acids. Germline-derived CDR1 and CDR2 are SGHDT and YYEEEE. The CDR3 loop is CASRTTFSGHGELFF. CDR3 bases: TGTGCCAGCAGGACGACATTCTCCGGCCACGGGGAGCTGTTTTTT.

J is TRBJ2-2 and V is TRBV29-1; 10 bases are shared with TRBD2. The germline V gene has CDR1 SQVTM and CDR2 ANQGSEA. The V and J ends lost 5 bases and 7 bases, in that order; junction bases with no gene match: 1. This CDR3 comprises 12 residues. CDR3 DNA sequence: TGCAGCGTTCGGACTAGCGGCGGGGAGCTGTTTTTT. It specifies CSVRTSGGELFF.